This TCR beta chain was profiled in a study of radiotherapy plus CTLA-4 blockade in lung cancer. Regarding the study as a whole: Peripheral blood showed expansion of tumor-derived TCR clones after radiotherapy and ipilimumab.

CTLA-4 blockade using ipilimumab, together with focal radiation, was received by patients with chemo-refractory metastatic non-small-cell lung cancer. A remark on this clone: Its target is unknown.

Sequencing was performed with immunoSEQ multiplex PCR; in TCRdb, only in-frame clones are kept and a portion is missing. Of some 78,000 clones listed, more than 85% are singletons. This CDR3 has 16 residues. Per the germline V gene, CDR1 is SGDLS and CDR2 is YYNGEE. Trimming cost V 4 bases and J 4 bases, with 18 bases left between them. The source is a human donor with non-small cell lung cancer who had stable disease on radiotherapy plus ipilimumab. V usage is TRBV9 and J usage is TRBJ2-1; TRBD2 might be the D (6 bases). Sequencing was performed on peripheral blood, taken from a patient treated with radiotherapy plus ipilimumab. Here the CDR3 reads CASSPRDGGAYNEQFF. The DNA of the CDR3 is TGTGCCAGCAGCCCCCGTGACGGCGGGGCGTACAATGAGCAGTTCTTC.